This T cell receptor beta chain appears in the sequencing data of a study of shared clonotypes between healthy human individuals. About this clone itself: Antigen specificity is unknown.

Points from the study as a whole: The small donor group covered limited genetic and exposure diversity.

Deep was the level at which the assay was run. Genomic DNA belonging to each subset was distributed in equal measure over several immunoSEQ plates. Profiled with immunoSEQ multiplex PCR; TCRdb holds only in-frame clones, not every one. The table lists 450,000 to 500,000 clones, approximately 80% of them singletons, with around 13% in the top ten. Adult Caucasians living in Nashville, Tennessee made up all of the donors. The CDR3 contains 18 residues. Germline V gives CDR1 SGHTA, CDR2 FQGNSA. V lost 2 bases to trimming and J lost 2 bases, with 22 bases between them. The chain combines TRBV7-2 with TRBJ2-7, with a weak D call TRBD1 (6 bases). The source of this sequence is a woman in her forties in good health. Some clones in this sample may be carry-over from other donors' samples. The source material was PBMCs. The CDR3 here is CASSLNPGQMNFPYEQYF. CDR3 in DNA: TGTGCCAGCAGCTTAAATCCTGGACAGATGAATTTCCCCTACGAGCAGTACTTC. The entire variable domain, with the rest obtained from reference TRBV7-2 and TRBJ2-7, is as follows: GAGVSQSPSNKVTEKGKDVELRCDPISGHTALYWYRQSLGQGLEFLIYFQGNSAPDKSGLPSDRFSAERTGGSVSTLTIQRTQQEDSAVYLCASSLNPGQMNFPYEQYFGPGTRLTVT.